The 7 T cell receptor beta chains in this list originate from one sample, sequenced in a study of neurological immune-mediated disorders. TCRdb ran MiXCR on the 5' RACE reads and lists one entry per CDR3 protein. The sample lists tens of thousands of distinct CDR3 sequences; roughly an eighth were seen once. The time point is: longitudinal time-point 1 (baseline). Sequencing used PBMCs. These receptor sequences come from a female donor with HTLV-1-associated myelopathy (HAM/TSP).

Concerning this clonotype itself: One junction end disagrees with the germline gene, perhaps due to a read error. The chain uses TRBV11-2 and TRBJ2-3; D may correspond to TRBD1 or TRBD2 (5 bases each). CDR1 and CDR2 from the germline V gene are SGHAT and FQNNGV. The CDR3 loop spans 14 amino acids. The CDR3 is CSSSLDLGGPGTYF. The CDR3 DNA reads as TGTTCCAGCAGCTTAGATCTTGGGGGACCGGGGACGTATTTT.

On this clonotype: Since a much larger clone is just one base distant, this may be a read error. The chain links TRBV12-3 or TRBV12-4 to TRBJ1-2; a weak D match, TRBD1 (5 bases). The CDR3 sequence is 15 residues long. CDR3 nucleotides: TGTGTCAGCAGTGCACAGGTTAATCCTAACTATGGCTACACCTTC. It yields the protein CVSSAQVNPNYGYTF.

This clonotype was counted ten times or more. The J gene is TRBJ2-4, the V gene TRBV12-3 or TRBV12-4; D perhaps matches TRBD2 (5 bases). Trimming left V 6 bases short and J 0 bases short, with 12 bases between. There are 15 residues in the CDR3. The CDR3 nucleotides read TGTGCCAGCAGGAACCGGGGTCTAGCCAAAAACATTCAGTACTTC. Residues: CASRNRGLAKNIQYF.

Ten or more counts support this clonotype. The rearrangement links TRBV28 to TRBJ2-6; D ambiguous. This CDR3 contains 13 residues. Germline V CDR1 and CDR2: MDHEN, SYDVKM. Between the trimmed V and J ends, which lost 7 bases and 4 bases, there was a span of 8 bases. The chain's CDR3 is CASTVQGANVLTF. The DNA of the CDR3 is TGTGCCAGCACAGTTCAGGGGGCCAACGTCCTGACTTTC.

The table lists this clonotype with many counts. The V and J genes are TRBV9 and TRBJ2-1; 11 nucleotides match TRBD2. From germline, CDR1 is SGDLS and CDR2 YYNGEE. V was pared by 4 bases and J by 7 bases, with 10 bases of the junction left unmatched. The length of the CDR3 is 16 residues. The DNA for the CDR3 is TGTGCCAGCAGCCCCCAGACTAGCGGGGTGTCGAATGAGCAGTTCTTC. Translation gives CASSPQTSGVSNEQFF. Complete variable domain (other parts from reference TRBV9 and TRBJ2-1): DSGVTQTPKHLITATGQRVTLRCSPRSGDLSVYWYQQSLDQGLQFLIQYYNGEERAKGNILERFSAQQFPDLHSELNLSSLELGDSALYFCASSPQTSGVSNEQFFGPGTRLTVL.

The sample holds many counts of this clonotype. The V and J genes are TRBV6-1 and TRBJ1-5, with unresolved D. V lost 6 bases to trimming and J lost 8 bases, with 20 bases between them. Germline assignment: CDR1 MNHNS and CDR2 SASEGT. This CDR3 spans 15 amino acids. The CDR3 sequence: CASSLTLSIREPQHF. Here the CDR3 DNA reads TGTGCCAGCAGCCTGACTCTCAGTATAAGGGAGCCCCAGCATTTT.

In its sample, this clonotype was seen many times. The genes are TRBV20-1 and TRBJ1-5; D ambiguous. Germline V gene data show CDR1 as DFQATT and CDR2 as SNEGSKA (reference sequence). Trimming took 3 bases from V and 4 from J, leaving 13 bases between them. The CDR3 loop spans 14 amino acids. CDR3 sequence reads: CSARSGVANQPQHF. DNA for the CDR3: TGCAGTGCTAGGTCCGGGGTTGCAAATCAGCCCCAGCATTTT.